This TCR beta chain came from a study of graft-versus-host responses after intestinal transplantation. Study-level background: Recipients were all induced with anti-thymocyte globulin, then given tacrolimus and steroids for approximately 3 years. Study-wide points: High graft-versus-host to host-versus-graft T cell clonal ratios marked allografts of patients with graft-donor macrochimerism. GvH clones surfaced in recipient marrow, some emerging earlier in ileum or blood. Peak circulating GvH clone levels tracked with early post-transplant HvG declines.

CDR3 size: 12 residues. CDR1 and CDR2 (germline): SEHNR, FQNEAQ (reference sequence). Concerning this clone: Its antigen remains unidentified. An end of the junction differs from the germline gene, which may be a read error.

TCRdb's table, derived via immunoSEQ multiplex PCR, lists solely in-frame clones and lacks some. The sample shows over 80,000 clones, around 91% of them seen only once. The specimen was unstimulated CD4+ T cells sorted from spleen or lymph node cells, collected before transplant. The clonotype comes from a human donor who was the organ donor for an intestinal transplant. The chain employs TRBV7-9 and TRBJ1-1; D unclear. The CDR3 DNA is TGTGCCAGCACCTTACGGGTAACTGAAGCTTTCTTT. As protein: CASTLRVTEAFF.